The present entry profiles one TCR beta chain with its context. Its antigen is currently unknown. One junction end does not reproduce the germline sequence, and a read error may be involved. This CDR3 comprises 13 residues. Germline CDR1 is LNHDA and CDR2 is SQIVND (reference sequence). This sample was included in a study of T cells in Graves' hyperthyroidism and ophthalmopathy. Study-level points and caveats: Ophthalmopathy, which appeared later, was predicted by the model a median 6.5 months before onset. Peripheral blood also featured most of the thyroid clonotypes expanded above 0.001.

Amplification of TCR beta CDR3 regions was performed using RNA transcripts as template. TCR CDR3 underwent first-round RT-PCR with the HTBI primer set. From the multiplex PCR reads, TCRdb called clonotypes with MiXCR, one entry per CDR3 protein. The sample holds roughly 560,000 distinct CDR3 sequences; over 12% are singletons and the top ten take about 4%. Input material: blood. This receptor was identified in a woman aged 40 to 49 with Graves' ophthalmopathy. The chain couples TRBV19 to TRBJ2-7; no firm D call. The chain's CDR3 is CASRIRSSYEQYF. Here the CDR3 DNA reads TGTGCCAGTCGTATCCGCAGCTCCTACGAGCAGTACTTC.